The 2 T cell receptor beta chains presented below share a single source sample, sequenced in a study of early T cells in non-severe SARS-CoV-2 infection. MiXCR, run by TCRdb on the 5' RACE reads, gives a single entry per CDR3 protein. The table has approximately 99,000 distinct CDR3 sequences, about 12% seen once. Sequencing input: whole blood. These receptors were taken from an adult who was a healthcare worker with PCR-confirmed SARS-CoV-2 infection or an uninfected control (not recorded which).

The chain has TRBV28 and TRBJ2-2; TRBD1 might be the D (5 bases). The germline gives CDR1 MDHEN, CDR2 SYDVKM. Trimming removed 6 bases at V and 2 bases at J, with 13 bases between. This CDR3 spans 15 amino acids. The CDR3 spells CASRTTGPNTGELFF. The CDR3 DNA is TGTGCCAGCAGAACTACAGGACCAAACACCGGGGAGCTGTTTTTT.

This clonotype has more than one count but fewer than ten. This sequence joins TRBV5-4 and TRBJ2-2; 8 bases align to TRBD2. J was trimmed by 5 bases and V by 1 base; bases with no gene match: 4. Germline assignment: CDR1 SGHNT and CDR2 YYREEE (reference sequence). The CDR3 length is 15 residues. CDR3 loop: CASSLPLADTGELFF. CDR3 DNA sequence: TGTGCCAGCAGCTTGCCACTAGCGGATACCGGGGAGCTGTTTTTT.